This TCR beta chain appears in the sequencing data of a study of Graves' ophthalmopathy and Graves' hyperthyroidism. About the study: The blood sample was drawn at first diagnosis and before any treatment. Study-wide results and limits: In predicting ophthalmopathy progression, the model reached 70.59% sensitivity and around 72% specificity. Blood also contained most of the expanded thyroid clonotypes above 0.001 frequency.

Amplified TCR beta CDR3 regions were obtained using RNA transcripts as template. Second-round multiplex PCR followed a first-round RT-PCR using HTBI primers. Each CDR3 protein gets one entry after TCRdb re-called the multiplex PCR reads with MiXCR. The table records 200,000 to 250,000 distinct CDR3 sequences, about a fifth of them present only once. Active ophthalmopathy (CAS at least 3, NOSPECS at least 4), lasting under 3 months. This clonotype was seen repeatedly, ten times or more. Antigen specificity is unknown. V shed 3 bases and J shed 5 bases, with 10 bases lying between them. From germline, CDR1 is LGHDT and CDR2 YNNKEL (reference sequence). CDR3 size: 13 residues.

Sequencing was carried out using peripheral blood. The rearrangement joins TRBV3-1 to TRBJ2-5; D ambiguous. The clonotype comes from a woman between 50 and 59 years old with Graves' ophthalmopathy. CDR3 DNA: TGTGCCAGCAGCCACACAAATTCGGAGACCCAGTACTTC. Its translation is CASSHTNSETQYF.